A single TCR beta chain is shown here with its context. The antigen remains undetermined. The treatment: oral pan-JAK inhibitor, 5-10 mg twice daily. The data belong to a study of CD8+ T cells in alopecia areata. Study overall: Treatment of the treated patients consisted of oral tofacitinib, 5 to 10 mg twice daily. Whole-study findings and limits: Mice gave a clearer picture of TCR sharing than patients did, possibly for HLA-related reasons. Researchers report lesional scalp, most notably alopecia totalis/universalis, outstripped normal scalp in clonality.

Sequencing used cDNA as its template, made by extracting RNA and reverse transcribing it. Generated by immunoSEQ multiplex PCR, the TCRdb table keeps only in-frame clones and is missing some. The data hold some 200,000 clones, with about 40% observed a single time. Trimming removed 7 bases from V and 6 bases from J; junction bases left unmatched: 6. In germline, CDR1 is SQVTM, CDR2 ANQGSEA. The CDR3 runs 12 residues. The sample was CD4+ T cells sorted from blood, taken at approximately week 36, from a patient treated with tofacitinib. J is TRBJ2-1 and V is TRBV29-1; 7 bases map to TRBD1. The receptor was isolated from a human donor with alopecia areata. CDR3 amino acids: CSGYRGVNEQFF. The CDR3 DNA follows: TGCAGCGGATACAGGGGCGTCAATGAGCAGTTCTTC.